One sample yielded the 10 T cell receptor beta chains listed below, sequenced in a study of cytomegalovirus exposure and HLA in healthy donors. The data were produced by immunoSEQ multiplex PCR, yet TCRdb's version contains in-frame clones alone and is incomplete. Seen here are about 130,000 clones, roughly nine tenths observed once, and the top ten hold about 10%. The sample comprised PBMCs. These receptors all stem from a woman between 18 and 29 years old in good health and CMV-seropositive.

CDR3 sequence: CASSIDSRDRETQYF. The CDR3 DNA is TGTGCCAGTAGTATAGACTCCCGGGACAGGGAGACCCAGTACTTC. This rearrangement joins TRBV19 to TRBJ2-5, with TRBD1 matching over 8 bases. The CDR3 sequence is 15 residues long. Germline values: CDR1 LNHDA, CDR2 SQIVND (reference sequence). V shed 0 bases, J shed 5 bases, and the junction held 5 bases outside the gene matches.

This clone was seen just once. The CDR3 does not end in the conserved phenylalanine or tryptophan, so this is likely a read error. This chain joins TRBV15 and TRBJ2-7; 8 bases align to TRBD1. V shed 6 bases and J 6 bases; nucleotides not matched to a gene: 7. CDR3 length equals 13 residues. The germline gives CDR1 LNHNV, CDR2 YYDKDF (reference sequence). CDR3 residues: CATRRTGRGEQYL. In DNA form, the CDR3 reads TGTGCCACCAGAAGGACAGGGCGAGGCGAGCAGTACCTC.

The chain is built from TRBV5-4 and TRBJ1-2; a possible D gene is TRBD1 (5 bases). The CDR3 is 14 amino acids. Germline CDR1 reads SGHNT; CDR2 reads YYREEE (reference sequence). Trimming pared 4 bases from V and 3 bases from J, leaving 13 bases between. The DNA of the CDR3 is TGTGCCAGCAGCCCACGACAGTCGGACTATGGCTACACCTTC. Encoded protein: CASSPRQSDYGYTF.

The rearrangement links TRBV19 to TRBJ1-1, with 7 bases that match TRBD1. Germline CDR1 reads LNHDA; CDR2 reads SQIVND (reference sequence). This CDR3 has 12 residues. The junction had 8 bases not matched to a gene; V was cut back by 5 bases and J by 11 bases. CDR3 region: CASSHGGGPAFF. The CDR3, as DNA: TGTGCCAGTAGTCACGGAGGGGGCCCTGCTTTCTTT.

This chain joins TRBV10-3 and TRBJ1-1, with a weak D call TRBD1 (5 bases). Between the trimmed V and J ends, which lost 4 bases and 7 bases, there was a span of 28 bases. Germline V gene sequence: CDR1 ENHRY, CDR2 SYGVKD. The CDR3 contains 18 residues. CDR3 coding DNA: TGTGCCATCAGTGGGGGCCATGTCGGAGAGACGGGGGTACGTGAAGCTTTCTTT. Translating it yields CAISGGHVGETGVREAFF.

This chain joins TRBV7-9 and TRBJ2-7; D perhaps matches TRBD2 (5 bases). The CDR3 has 13 amino acids. V was clipped by 7 bases and J by 3 bases, with 13 bases between them. Germline V gene sequence: CDR1 SEHNR, CDR2 FQNEAQ (reference sequence). The CDR3 nucleotides read TGTGCCAGCACCCCCCGACTAAGCTACGAGCAGTACTTC. Protein: CASTPRLSYEQYF.

The chain links TRBV19 to TRBJ1-1; 8 bases align to TRBD1. Germline CDR1 is LNHDA and CDR2 is SQIVND (reference sequence). CDR3 length equals 16 residues. Trimming took 0 bases from V and 5 from J; bases not matched to a gene: 8. The CDR3 protein is CASSIDTGGSRTEAFF. In DNA form, the CDR3 reads TGTGCCAGTAGTATAGATACAGGGGGATCGAGGACTGAAGCTTTCTTT.

This rearrangement joins TRBV7-6 to TRBJ2-5; D is possibly TRBD2 (7 bases). Germline assignment: CDR1 SGHVS and CDR2 FNYEAQ. The CDR3 contains 17 residues. V lost 3 bases and J 4 bases, leaving 21 bases between the germline ends. CDR3 loop: CASSFRRGGDPRETQYF. In DNA form, the CDR3 reads TGTGCCAGCAGCTTCAGAAGGGGGGGGGACCCCAGAGAGACCCAGTACTTC.

This chain joins TRBV6-1 and TRBJ1-3; possibly TRBD1 for D (6 bases). Germline assignment: CDR1 MNHNS and CDR2 SASEGT. V lost 6 bases, J lost 1 base, and 13 bases lay in between. The CDR3 loop spans 15 amino acids. CDR3 amino acids: CASSIETGSGNTIYF. The CDR3 region has the DNA TGTGCCAGCAGCATAGAGACAGGTTCTGGAAACACCATATATTTT.

The chain links TRBV16 to TRBJ1-6; D is undetermined. The CDR3 length is 18 residues. Germline V gives CDR1 KGHSY, CDR2 FQNENV. V lost 0 bases to trimming and J lost 0 bases, with 12 bases between them. The CDR3, as DNA: TGTGCCAGCAGCCAATCGGTAGGAGACGGCTCCTATAATTCACCCCTCCACTTT. This gives the protein CASSQSVGDGSYNSPLHF.